The 22 T cell receptor beta chains reported below all come from one sample, sequenced in a study of identical twins. TCRdb re-analysed the 5' RACE reads in MiXCR, keeping a single row per CDR3 protein. This sample yields roughly 1,500,000 distinct CDR3 sequences, of which about 30% are seen a single time; around 0.3% belongs to the top ten. Sequencing was carried out using cord blood. The origin of the receptors is a newborn girl in good health.

This clonotype was seen a few times. The chain has TRBV7-2 and TRBJ2-5; a possible D gene is TRBD1 (5 bases). CDR1 is SGHTA and CDR2 is FQGNSA in the germline V gene. The CDR3 totals 15 residues. V was trimmed by 1 base and J by 1 base, leaving 10 bases between them. CDR3 DNA sequence: TGTGCCAGCAGCTTAGGTGGCAGGGCCCAAGAGACCCAGTACTTC. This codes for CASSLGGRAQETQYF.

The chain uses TRBV4-2 and TRBJ1-1, with D perhaps matching TRBD1 (5 bases). The CDR3 runs to 14 residues. V was pared by 0 bases and J by 8 bases, with 13 bases between. Looked up from germline, CDR1 is LGHNA and CDR2 is YNFKEQ. CDR3 DNA: TGTGCCAGCAGCCAAGAAGGGGTGATTTCGGAAGCTTTCTTT. Protein sequence: CASSQEGVISEAFF.

A note on this clonotype: A read error may produce the germline difference seen at one junction end. The V call is TRBV20-1, the J call TRBJ1-5, with D perhaps matching TRBD1 (6 bases). Per the germline V gene, CDR1 is DFQATT and CDR2 is SNEGSKA (reference sequence). This CDR3 region has 13 residues. The CDR3 region is CSAGDRSNQLQHF. The CDR3 nucleotides read TGCAGTGCTGGAGACAGGAGCAATCAGCTCCAGCATTTT.

A note on this clonotype: The germline gene is not matched at one end of the junction; a read error may be the cause. J is TRBJ2-7 and V is TRBV7-7; TRBD2 aligns across 8 bases. Per the germline V gene, CDR1 is SSHAT and CDR2 is FNYEAQ (reference sequence). This CDR3 is 16 amino acids long. The CDR3 spells CASSLERGTSYNEQYF. The CDR3 nucleotides are TGTGCTAGCAGCTTAGAGCGGGGGACGTCCTACAATGAGCAGTACTTC. Full variable domain (missing parts from reference TRBV7-7 and TRBJ2-7): GAGVSQSPRYKVTKRGQDVTLRCDPISSHATLYWYQQALGQGPEFLTYFNYEAQPDKSGLPSDRFSAERPEGSISTLTIQRTEQRDSAMYRCASSLERGTSYNEQYFGPGTRLTVT.

This clonotype was observed at least ten times. J is TRBJ2-7 and V is TRBV4-1; no firm D call. Per germline, CDR1 MGHRA and CDR2 YSYEKL. The CDR3 runs 13 residues. The V gene lost 2 bases and the J gene lost 4 bases, with 9 bases spanning the gap. CDR3 amino acids: CASSQTTTYEQYF. The CDR3 bases are TGCGCCAGCAGCCAAACTACCACTTACGAGCAGTACTTC.

This clonotype was seen a handful of times. The chain couples TRBV4-2 to TRBJ1-2, with D possibly matching TRBD1 (6 bases). Trimming shortened V by 2 bases and J by 4 bases, and 17 bases separated the two germline ends. Germline loops: CDR1 LGHNA, CDR2 YNFKEQ. This CDR3 contains 16 residues. The CDR3 DNA sequence: TGTGCCAGCAGCCAACTTGCAGGGGAGAAAAGCTATGGCTACACCTTC. Its translation is CASSQLAGEKSYGYTF.

This chain links TRBV20-1 with TRBJ2-1; TRBD2 agrees at 10 bases. The CDR3 length is 15 residues. Germline lookup yields CDR1 DFQATT and CDR2 SNEGSKA (reference sequence). The junction had 6 bases not matched to a gene; V was cut back by 5 bases and J by 2 bases. CDR3 in DNA: TGCAGTGCTGGGACCCTAGCGGGGGCCTACAATGAGCAGTTCTTC. Amino acid sequence: CSAGTLAGAYNEQFF.

This clonotype was seen only a few times. V usage is TRBV7-2 and J usage is TRBJ2-7; no definite D call. This CDR3 spans 14 amino acids. Germline V gives CDR1 SGHTA, CDR2 FQGNSA. V was shortened by 1 base and J by 2 bases, with 9 bases between the two germline ends. The CDR3 region has the DNA TGTGCCAGCAGCTTAGGTTGGACCCCCTACGAGCAGTACTTC. This gives the protein CASSLGWTPYEQYF. Based on the CDR3 plus reference TRBV7-2 and TRBJ2-7, the full variable domain is GAGVSQSPSNKVTEKGKDVELRCDPISGHTALYWYRQSLGQGLEFLIYFQGNSAPDKSGLPSDRFSAERTGGSVSTLTIQRTQQEDSAVYLCASSLGWTPYEQYFGPGTRLTVT.

The chain links TRBV9 to TRBJ1-4; a possible D gene is TRBD1 (5 bases). Trimming cost V 0 bases and J 8 bases, with 17 bases left between them. The CDR3 is 16 residues long. Per germline, CDR1 SGDLS and CDR2 YYNGEE. The CDR3 DNA follows: TGTGCCAGCAGCGTAGCTACCGGGAGGGGACGGGAAAAACTGTTTTTT. It yields the protein CASSVATGRGREKLFF.

This clonotype was seen a handful of times. This sequence joins TRBV5-1 and TRBJ2-3, with TRBD2 identical over 9 bases. CDR1 and CDR2 (germline): SGHRS, YFSETQ. The junction had 5 bases not matched to a gene; V was cut back by 2 bases and J by 1 base. This CDR3 contains 16 residues. CDR3 in amino acids: CASSLLAGARTDTQYF. CDR3 nucleotide sequence: TGCGCCAGCAGCTTATTAGCGGGAGCCCGCACAGATACGCAGTATTTT.

This clonotype showed up just a few times. The chain recombines TRBV24-1 with TRBJ2-2, with 8 nucleotides matching TRBD1. Germline trimming cut 5 bases from V and 1 base from J; bases unmatched to any gene: 5. Germline V CDR1 and CDR2: KGHDR, SFDVKD. The CDR3 contains 16 residues. CDR3 sequence (DNA): TGTGCCACCAGTGGAACCGGGACAGGGAACACCGGGGAGCTGTTTTTT. Residues: CATSGTGTGNTGELFF.

This clonotype occurred many times. J is TRBJ1-2 and V is TRBV28; D gene uncertain. The germline V gene encodes CDR1 MDHEN and CDR2 SYDVKM. CDR3 length: 11 amino acids. The ends were cut back, 7 bases at V and 6 bases at J, with 9 bases in the middle. The DNA for the CDR3 is TGTGCCAGCATCTCACGGAATGGCTACACCTTC. It encodes CASISRNGYTF.

This clonotype came up once. The genes are TRBV5-1 and TRBJ1-1, with D perhaps TRBD1 (6 bases). Between the trimmed V and J ends, which lost 7 bases and 2 bases, there was a span of 18 bases. Germline V CDR1 and CDR2: SGHRS, YFSETQ. The CDR3 has 15 residues. The CDR3 loop is CASSKTTGINTEAFF. The CDR3 bases are TGCGCCAGCTCAAAAACCACAGGGATCAACACTGAAGCTTTCTTT.

V is TRBV11-3 and J is TRBJ2-1; 9 bases are a match to TRBD1. The J call is in doubt because the DNA end fits TRBJ2-7 better. The CDR3 has 15 amino acids. The germline CDR1 and CDR2 sequences are SGHNT and YENEEA. The CDR3 protein is CASSEGQGTYNEQYF. In nucleotides, the CDR3 is TGTGCCAGCAGCGAAGGACAGGGGACCTACAATGAGCAGTACTTC.

The genes are TRBV6-5 and TRBJ2-5, with 8 bases identical to TRBD2. The V segment lost 6 bases and the J segment 12 bases; nucleotides outside the gene matches: 9. The CDR3 has 12 amino acids. The germline gives CDR1 MNHEY, CDR2 SVGAGI. This chain's CDR3 is CASRLAGDREYF. The DNA of the CDR3 is TGTGCCAGCAGGCTAGCGGGTGACCGGGAGTACTTC.

The CDR3 region is CASAGAQPQHF. For the CDR3, the DNA is TGTGCCAGCGCCGGAGCTCAGCCCCAGCATTTT. The genes are TRBV2 and TRBJ1-5, with no clear D. The CDR3 runs to 11 residues. CDR1 SNHLY and CDR2 FYNNEI come from the germline V gene. V dropped 8 bases and J dropped 6 bases, with 8 bases sitting between them. The whole variable domain, filled in from reference TRBV2 and TRBJ1-5, reads EPEVTQTPSHQVTQMGQEVILRCVPISNHLYFYWYRQILGQKVEFLVSFYNNEISEKSEIFDDQFSVERPDGSNFTLKIRSTKLEDSAMYFCASAGAQPQHFGDGTRLSIL.

Turning to this clonotype: At one end, the junction sequence differs from germline, possibly due to a read error. The chain uses TRBV6-5 and TRBJ2-2; possibly TRBD2 for D (6 bases). This CDR3 has 14 amino acids. In germline, CDR1 is MNHEY, CDR2 SVGAGI. In nucleotides, the CDR3 is TGTGCCAGCAGTTATATTGGAGTTACCGGGGGGCTGTTTTTT. Its translation: CASSYIGVTGGLFF.

The chain uses TRBV5-4 and TRBJ1-1; D is uncertain. This CDR3 region has 13 residues. With 0 bases removed from V and 6 bases from J, the gap between germline ends came to 9 bases. Germline values: CDR1 SGHNT, CDR2 YYREEE (reference sequence). CDR3: CASSLDPGAEAFF. CDR3 DNA sequence: TGTGCCAGCAGCTTGGACCCGGGCGCTGAAGCTTTCTTT. Full variable domain (remainder filled in from reference TRBV5-4 and TRBJ1-1): ETGVTQSPTHLIKTRGQQVTLRCSSQSGHNTVSWYQQALGQGPQFIFQYYREEENGRGNFPPRFSGLQFPNYSSELNVNALELDDSALYLCASSLDPGAEAFFGQGTRLTVV.

The table lists this clonotype with a few counts. This chain uses TRBV6-6 with TRBJ2-4; D may correspond to TRBD1 or TRBD2 (5 bases each). This CDR3 is 12 amino acids long. Germline V gives CDR1 MNHNY, CDR2 SVGAGI (reference sequence). The V end lost 11 bases, the J end lost 6 bases, and 14 bases lay between the germline ends. The CDR3: CAVRDGGNIQYF. CDR3 in DNA: TGTGCCGTAAGGGATGGGGGAAACATTCAGTACTTC.

The chain uses TRBV5-4 and TRBJ2-1; 7 nucleotides match TRBD2. The CDR3 contains 15 residues. In germline, CDR1 is SGHNT, CDR2 YYREEE (reference sequence). J lost 3 bases, V lost 0 bases, and 3 bases had no gene match. The CDR3, as DNA: TGTGCCAGCAGCTTGGAGCCTAGCGGCTACAATGAGCAGTTCTTC. Its protein product is CASSLEPSGYNEQFF.

The chain uses TRBV2 and TRBJ1-5; D is undetermined. V dropped 8 bases and J dropped 0 bases, with 8 bases sitting between them. CDR3 length: 13 residues. Germline CDR1 SNHLY, CDR2 FYNNEI. The CDR3 bases are TGTGCCAGCGGGTGGGATAGCAATCAGCCCCAGCATTTT. Protein sequence: CASGWDSNQPQHF.

This clonotype showed up just a few times. This sequence joins TRBV7-2 and TRBJ1-1; D unclear. CDR1 and CDR2 (germline): SGHTA, FQGNSA. V lost 1 base, J lost 11 bases, and 14 bases lay in between. The CDR3 length is 13 residues. CDR3: CASSLEVSPRAFF. The CDR3 DNA reads TGTGCCAGCAGCTTAGAGGTCAGCCCTCGGGCTTTCTTT.